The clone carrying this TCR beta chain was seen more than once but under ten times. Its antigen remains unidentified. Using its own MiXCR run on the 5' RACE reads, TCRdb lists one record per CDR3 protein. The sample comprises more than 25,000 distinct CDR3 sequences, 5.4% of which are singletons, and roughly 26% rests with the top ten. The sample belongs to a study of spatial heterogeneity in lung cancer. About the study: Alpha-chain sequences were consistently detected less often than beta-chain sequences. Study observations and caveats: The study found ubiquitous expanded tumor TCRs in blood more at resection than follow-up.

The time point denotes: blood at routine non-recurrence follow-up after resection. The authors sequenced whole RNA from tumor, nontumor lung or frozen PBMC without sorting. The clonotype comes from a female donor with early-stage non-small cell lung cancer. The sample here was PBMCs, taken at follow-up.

The CDR3 coding sequence is TGTGCCAGCAGTGAAGGCGCGGGGGGGTACAATGAGCAGTTCTTC. Protein product: CASSEGAGGYNEQFF. The chain has TRBV6-1 and TRBJ2-1; TRBD2 matches at 9 bases. The V and J ends lost 1 base and 4 bases, in that order; junction bases with no gene match: 2. CDR1 MNHNS and CDR2 SASEGT come from the germline V gene. The CDR3 contains 15 residues.